The source of this T cell receptor beta chain is a study of blood T cell repertoires in COVID-19. Study summary: The United States, Italy and Spain provided the acute and convalescent COVID-19 samples.

How the authors handled the data: Amplifying reference gene primers gave estimates of nucleated cell counts. Only in-frame clones appear in the TCRdb table, and some are missing; sequencing was by immunoSEQ multiplex PCR. V and J calls and clone size come straight from that table; D and trimming were deduced from the DNA. Of about 68,000 clones listed, 90% to 95% are singletons. Germline-derived CDR1 and CDR2 are LGHDT and YNNKEL (reference sequence). V shed 3 bases, J shed 8 bases, and the junction held 7 bases outside the gene matches. CDR3 size: 15 residues. Seattle researchers signed up patients amid active infection and tracked them longitudinally.

The sequenced sample was peripheral blood. The source of this sequence is a man aged 35 to 55 with COVID-19, enrolled during active disease. The chain carries TRBV3-1 (or the pseudogene TRBV3-2) and TRBJ1-4, with 9 bases identical to TRBD1. Here the CDR3 DNA reads TGTGCCAGCAGCCAGCCGGGACAGGGAACGGAAAAACTGTTTTTT. Residues: CASSQPGQGTEKLFF.